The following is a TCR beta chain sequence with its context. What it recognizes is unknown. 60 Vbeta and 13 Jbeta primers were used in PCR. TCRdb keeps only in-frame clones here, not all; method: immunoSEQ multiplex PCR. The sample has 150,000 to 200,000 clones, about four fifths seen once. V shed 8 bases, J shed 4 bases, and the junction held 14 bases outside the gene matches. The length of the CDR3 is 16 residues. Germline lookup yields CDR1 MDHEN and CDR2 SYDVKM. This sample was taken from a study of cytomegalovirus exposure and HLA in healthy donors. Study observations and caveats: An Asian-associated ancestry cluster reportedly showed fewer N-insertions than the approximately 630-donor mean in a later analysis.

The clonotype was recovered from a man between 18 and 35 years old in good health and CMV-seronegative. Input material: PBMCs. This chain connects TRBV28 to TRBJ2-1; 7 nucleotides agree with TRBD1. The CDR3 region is CASGSRDSPLYNEQFF. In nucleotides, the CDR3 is TGTGCCAGCGGATCCCGGGACAGTCCACTTTACAATGAGCAGTTCTTC. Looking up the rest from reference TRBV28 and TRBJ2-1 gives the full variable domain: DVKVTQSSRYLVKRTGEKVFLECVQDMDHENMFWYRQDPGLGLRLIYFSYDVKMKEKGDIPEGYSVSREKKERFSLILESASTNQTSMYLCASGSRDSPLYNEQFFGPGTRLTVL.